Following are 8 T cell receptor beta chains from one sample sequenced in a study of shared clonotypes between healthy human individuals. Sequencing used immunoSEQ multiplex PCR; TCRdb keeps in-frame clones, though not all of them. This table holds millions of clones, 85% to 95% found once. CD45RO-negative CD8 cells positively selected for CCR7 made up the naive population, which excluded terminally differentiated effector memory CD45RA+ cells. Specimen: naive CD8+ T cells from PBMCs. These receptors were collected from a man younger than 35 in good health. Some clones in this sample may be carry-over from other donors' samples.

The V call is TRBV27, the J call TRBJ2-2; no clear D. V was trimmed by 0 bases and J by 0 bases, leaving 11 bases between them. Per the germline V gene, CDR1 is MNHEY and CDR2 is SMNVEV (reference sequence). The CDR3 runs 17 residues. This CDR3 reads CASSLSRVYSNTGELFF. CDR3 in DNA: TGTGCCAGCAGTTTATCACGGGTCTATTCGAACACCGGGGAGCTGTTTTTT.

This rearrangement joins TRBV7-9 to TRBJ2-7; D might be TRBD2 (5 bases). This CDR3 region has 13 residues. Germline V gene sequence: CDR1 SEHNR, CDR2 FQNEAQ (reference sequence). With 4 bases removed from V and 4 bases from J, the gap between germline ends came to 11 bases. This chain's CDR3 is CASSSGYFYEQYF. CDR3 nucleotide sequence: TGTGCCAGCAGCTCGGGGTATTTTTACGAGCAGTACTTC.

The CDR3 region is CASSIGTGGDQPQHF. As DNA, the CDR3 is TGTGCCAGTAGTATTGGGACAGGGGGCGATCAGCCCCAGCATTTT. The chain couples TRBV19 to TRBJ1-5, with 12 bases lining up with TRBD1. The ends lost 3 bases at V and 5 bases at J; junction bases unmatched: 2. The CDR3 length is 15 residues. Germline V CDR1 and CDR2: LNHDA, SQIVND (reference sequence). The full variable domain, in which reference TRBV19 and TRBJ1-5 provide the parts outside the CDR3, is DGGITQSPKYLFRKEGQNVTLSCEQNLNHDAMYWYRQDPGQGLRLIYYSQIVNDFQKGDIAEGYSVSREKKESFPLTVTSAQKNPTAFYLCASSIGTGGDQPQHFGDGTRLSIL.

The chain links TRBV15 to TRBJ2-7; perhaps TRBD2 as D (6 bases). Germline CDR1 reads LNHNV; CDR2 reads YYDKDF (reference sequence). The length of the CDR3 is 11 residues. V was clipped by 8 bases and J by 3 bases, with 8 bases between them. For the CDR3, the DNA is TGTGCCACCGACGGGGGCTACGAGCAGTACTTC. The encoded protein is CATDGGYEQYF.

The V call is TRBV7-7, the J call TRBJ2-7, with 9 bases lining up with TRBD1. The germline V gene encodes CDR1 SSHAT and CDR2 FNYEAQ (reference sequence). Unmatched junction bases numbered 17, after V lost 4 bases and J lost 4 bases. The CDR3 has 18 residues. The CDR3 DNA reads TGTGCCAGCAGCTCTCGACGGGGGACAGGGAGAACCGCTTACGAGCAGTACTTC. Amino acids: CASSSRRGTGRTAYEQYF.

V and J are TRBV4-3 and TRBJ2-7; possible D gene TRBD1, 5 bases. The length of the CDR3 is 17 residues. Between the trimmed V and J ends, which lost 0 bases and 4 bases, there was a span of 19 bases. Looked up from germline, CDR1 is LGHNA and CDR2 is YSLEER. The CDR3 DNA follows: TGCGCCAGCAGCCAAGACCCCGGACACTTGGACAATTACGAGCAGTACTTC. Its protein is CASSQDPGHLDNYEQYF.

The CDR3 DNA sequence: TGTGCCAGCAGCTTGCGCGGGACAGGGGGCTTCGAGCAGTACTTC. This encodes CASSLRGTGGFEQYF. The chain uses TRBV13 and TRBJ2-7; 12 bases agree with TRBD1. Germline-derived CDR1 and CDR2 are PRHDT and FYEKMQ (reference sequence). The CDR3 covers 15 residues. V lost 3 bases, J lost 6 bases, and 6 bases stayed unmatched. Filled out from reference TRBV13 and TRBJ2-7, the complete variable domain reads AAGVIQSPRHLIKEKRETATLKCYPIPRHDTVYWYQQGPGQDPQFLISFYEKMQSDKGSIPDRFSAQQFSDYHSELNMSSLELGDSALYFCASSLRGTGGFEQYFGPGTRLTVT.

Concerning this clone itself: Within the sample, other DNA sequences also encode this same CDR3. In nucleotides, the CDR3 is TGCAGCGTTGAGGCAGATACGCAGTATTTT. Its translation is CSVEADTQYF. The genes are TRBV29-1 and TRBJ2-3; D ambiguous. The germline V and J ends were trimmed by 3 bases and 4 bases, with 2 bases remaining between them. The CDR3 is made up of 10 amino acids. The germline CDR1 and CDR2 sequences are SQVTM and ANQGSEA.